This is a list of T cell receptor beta chains from one sample in a study of T cell repertoires in cytomegalovirus infection. Their antigen targets remain unknown. In TCRdb, the reads were re-called with MiXCR into one record per CDR3 protein. The data hold about a million distinct CDR3 sequences, with around 32% observed a single time. The specimen comprised cultured CD8+ T cells from PBMCs, sampled from culture after CMV antigen stimulation. These receptors originate from a human donor in good health (CMV status not recorded). Some clones in this sample may be carry-over from other donors' samples. CDR3s include the opening cysteine and the closing phenylalanine or tryptophan. Each record gives: clone size, J gene, D gene, V gene, CDR3 length, CDR3 protein, CDR3 DNA. D genes are given only for firm matches. Clone size is not always given. Where it is, it says once, few, many or a class for expanded clones.

clone_size: -; j_call: TRBJ1-1; d_call: -; v_call: TRBV6-5; cdr3_length: 13; cdr3_aa: CASSYREHTEAFF; cdr3_nt: TGTGCCAGCAGTTACAGGGAGCACACTGAAGCTTTCTTT
clone_size: -; j_call: TRBJ2-2; d_call: TRBD2; v_call: TRBV12-3/TRBV12-4; cdr3_length: 18; cdr3_aa: CASSLGAGVAANTGELFF; cdr3_nt: TGTGCCAGCAGTTTAGGGGCGGGGGTCGCGGCGAACACCGGGGAGCTGTTTTTT
clone_size: -; j_call: TRBJ2-1; d_call: -; v_call: TRBV20-1; cdr3_length: 16; cdr3_aa: CSAAVPWGQEYNEQFF; cdr3_nt: TGCAGTGCCGCAGTCCCATGGGGCCAAGAGTACAATGAGCAGTTCTTC
clone_size: few; j_call: TRBJ1-1; d_call: -; v_call: TRBV12-3/TRBV12-4; cdr3_length: 13; cdr3_aa: CASSPSNKDSLYF; cdr3_nt: TGTGCCAGCAGCCCATCCAACAAGGACAGCCTATATTTT
clone_size: few; j_call: TRBJ2-7; d_call: -; v_call: TRBV6-1; cdr3_length: 14; cdr3_aa: CASSEEFLGYEQYF; cdr3_nt: TGTGCCAGCAGTGAAGAATTTTTGGGCTACGAGCAGTACTTC
clone_size: -; j_call: TRBJ2-1; d_call: TRBD2; v_call: TRBV7-3; cdr3_length: 16; cdr3_aa: CASSGPTSGGAGEQFF; cdr3_nt: TGTGCCAGCAGCGGGCCGACTAGCGGGGGGGCCGGGGAGCAGTTCTTC
clone_size: few; j_call: TRBJ1-1; d_call: -; v_call: TRBV27; cdr3_length: 14; cdr3_aa: CASSHLSMNTEAFF; cdr3_nt: TGTGCCAGCTCACATCTCTCCATGAACACTGAAGCTTTCTTT
clone_size: -; j_call: TRBJ2-3; d_call: -; v_call: TRBV7-2; cdr3_length: 16; cdr3_aa: CASSLVNPASTDTQYF; cdr3_nt: TGTGCCAGCAGCTTAGTTAACCCCGCTAGCACAGATACGCAGTATTTT
clone_size: few; j_call: TRBJ1-3; d_call: -; v_call: TRBV4-1; cdr3_length: 14; cdr3_aa: CASSHPGQANTIYF; cdr3_nt: TGCGCCAGCAGCCACCCCGGGCAGGCTAACACCATATATTTT
clone_size: -; j_call: TRBJ2-7; d_call: -; v_call: TRBV5-5; cdr3_length: 14; cdr3_aa: CASSLGVRDHEQYF; cdr3_nt: TGTGCCAGCAGCCTCGGCGTCCGAGACCACGAGCAGTACTTC
clone_size: few; j_call: TRBJ2-1; d_call: -; v_call: TRBV11-3; cdr3_length: 15; cdr3_aa: CASSFQLSTYNEQFF; cdr3_nt: TGTGCCAGCAGTTTCCAGTTGAGCACCTACAATGAGCAGTTCTTC
clone_size: few; j_call: TRBJ1-2; d_call: -; v_call: TRBV28; cdr3_length: 15; cdr3_aa: CASSSRIRELGGYTF; cdr3_nt: TGTGCCAGCAGTTCTCGAATCCGGGAACTAGGGGGCTACACCTTC
clone_size: many; j_call: TRBJ2-1; d_call: -; v_call: TRBV6-6; cdr3_length: 14; cdr3_aa: CASSPRGAYNEQFF; cdr3_nt: TGTGCCAGCAGTCCCCGAGGGGCGTACAATGAGCAGTTCTTC
clone_size: many; j_call: TRBJ2-2; d_call: TRBD1; v_call: TRBV19; cdr3_length: 15; cdr3_aa: CASSFGTGGTGELFF; cdr3_nt: TGTGCCAGTAGTTTCGGGACAGGGGGCACCGGGGAGCTGTTTTTT
clone_size: -; j_call: TRBJ2-1; d_call: -; v_call: TRBV10-3; cdr3_length: 11; cdr3_aa: CAISDNNEQFF; cdr3_nt: TGTGCCATCAGTGATAACAATGAGCAGTTCTTC
clone_size: -; j_call: TRBJ2-2; d_call: -; v_call: TRBV7-9; cdr3_length: 15; cdr3_aa: CASSSPGQYTGELFF; cdr3_nt: TGTGCCAGCAGCTCGCCAGGACAATACACCGGGGAGCTGTTTTTT
clone_size: -; j_call: TRBJ2-1; d_call: TRBD2; v_call: TRBV19; cdr3_length: 15; cdr3_aa: CASSPRGTSGREQFF; cdr3_nt: TGTGCCAGTAGTCCGAGGGGGACTAGCGGGCGTGAGCAGTTCTTC
clone_size: few; j_call: TRBJ1-2; d_call: TRBD1; v_call: TRBV7-1; cdr3_length: 15; cdr3_aa: CASTGAGQGARGYTF; cdr3_nt: TGTGCCAGCACAGGGGCCGGACAGGGGGCGCGGGGCTACACCTTC
clone_size: -; j_call: TRBJ1-1; d_call: -; v_call: TRBV20-1; cdr3_length: 12; cdr3_aa: CSAPDRIFEAFF; cdr3_nt: TGCAGTGCTCCCGACAGGATCTTCGAAGCTTTCTTT
clone_size: few; j_call: TRBJ2-7; d_call: -; v_call: TRBV4-1; cdr3_length: 14; cdr3_aa: CASSQTITGPEQYF; cdr3_nt: TGCGCCAGCAGCCAAACTATAACCGGGCCCGAGCAGTACTTC
clone_size: few; j_call: TRBJ1-1; d_call: -; v_call: TRBV7-9; cdr3_length: 14; cdr3_aa: CASRPSPLNTEAFF; cdr3_nt: TGTGCCAGCAGACCATCCCCCCTGAACACTGAAGCTTTCTTT
clone_size: -; j_call: TRBJ2-3; d_call: TRBD2; v_call: TRBV14; cdr3_length: 16; cdr3_aa: CASSHGTSLSTDTQYF; cdr3_nt: TGTGCCAGCAGTCACGGGACTAGCTTAAGTACAGATACGCAGTATTTT
clone_size: many; j_call: TRBJ1-6; d_call: -; v_call: TRBV7-3; cdr3_length: 14; cdr3_aa: CASSLDYGNSPLHF; cdr3_nt: TGTGCCAGCAGCCTAGACTACGGAAATTCACCCCTCCACTTT
clone_size: few; j_call: TRBJ1-2; d_call: TRBD1; v_call: TRBV7-9; cdr3_length: 13; cdr3_aa: CASSPGTVDGYTF; cdr3_nt: TGTGCCAGCAGCCCCGGGACAGTAGATGGCTACACCTTC
clone_size: -; j_call: TRBJ2-2; d_call: -; v_call: TRBV12-3/TRBV12-4; cdr3_length: 16; cdr3_aa: CASSLFDYANTGELFF; cdr3_nt: TGTGCCAGCAGTTTATTCGACTACGCGAACACTGGGGAGCTGTTTTTT
clone_size: once; j_call: TRBJ2-7; d_call: TRBD1; v_call: TRBV20-1; cdr3_length: 16; cdr3_aa: CSARDETTGDGNEQYF; cdr3_nt: TGCAGTGCTAGAGACGAAACGACAGGGGACGGGAACGAGCAGTACTTC
clone_size: -; j_call: TRBJ2-1; d_call: -; v_call: TRBV29-1; cdr3_length: 14; cdr3_aa: CSVRRDIGITEQFF; cdr3_nt: TGCAGCGTCCGTCGGGACATCGGGATAACTGAGCAGTTCTTC
clone_size: few; j_call: TRBJ2-1; d_call: -; v_call: TRBV19; cdr3_length: 11; cdr3_aa: CASRMVNEQFF; cdr3_nt: TGTGCCAGTAGGATGGTCAATGAGCAGTTCTTC
clone_size: -; j_call: TRBJ1-5; d_call: -; v_call: TRBV20-1; cdr3_length: 17; cdr3_aa: CSAESSRVWNSNQPQHF; cdr3_nt: TGCAGTGCTGAGTCTTCCCGGGTGTGGAATAGCAATCAGCCCCAGCATTTT
clone_size: -; j_call: TRBJ2-7; d_call: -; v_call: TRBV7-9; cdr3_length: 13; cdr3_aa: CASSWEGGYEQYF; cdr3_nt: TGTGCCAGCAGCTGGGAAGGAGGCTACGAGCAGTACTTC
clone_size: -; j_call: TRBJ2-5; d_call: -; v_call: TRBV20-1; cdr3_length: 15; cdr3_aa: CSASPPLDTEETQYF; cdr3_nt: TGCAGTGCTAGCCCACCCCTCGACACTGAAGAGACCCAGTACTTC
clone_size: -; j_call: TRBJ1-5; d_call: -; v_call: TRBV10-2; cdr3_length: 14; cdr3_aa: CASGDRGGLPPQHF; cdr3_nt: TGCGCCAGCGGCGATCGGGGGGGTCTCCCGCCCCAGCATTTT
clone_size: -; j_call: TRBJ1-2; d_call: -; v_call: TRBV4-3; cdr3_length: 16; cdr3_aa: CASSQDWKRLHYGYTF; cdr3_nt: TGCGCCAGCAGCCAAGATTGGAAGAGACTACACTATGGCTACACCTTC
clone_size: -; j_call: TRBJ1-1; d_call: -; v_call: TRBV7-2; cdr3_length: 14; cdr3_aa: CASSLHRLNTEAFF; cdr3_nt: TGTGCCAGCAGCTTACACAGGCTTAACACTGAAGCTTTCTTT
clone_size: many; j_call: TRBJ1-5; d_call: -; v_call: TRBV7-2; cdr3_length: 12; cdr3_aa: CASSTQGQPQHF; cdr3_nt: TGTGCCAGCAGTACCCAGGGACAGCCCCAGCATTTT
clone_size: -; j_call: TRBJ1-6; d_call: TRBD1; v_call: TRBV20-1; cdr3_length: 15; cdr3_aa: CSARGTDLYNSPLHF; cdr3_nt: TGCAGTGCTAGGGGGACAGACCTCTATAATTCACCCCTCCACTTT
clone_size: many; j_call: TRBJ1-5; d_call: TRBD1; v_call: TRBV7-2; cdr3_length: 16; cdr3_aa: CASSAWTGAGNQPQHF; cdr3_nt: TGTGCCAGCAGCGCATGGACAGGGGCCGGCAATCAGCCCCAGCATTTT
clone_size: few; j_call: TRBJ2-5; d_call: TRBD1; v_call: TRBV4-1; cdr3_length: 15; cdr3_aa: CASSQTPGQQETQYF; cdr3_nt: TGCGCCAGCAGCCAAACCCCGGGACAGCAAGAGACCCAGTACTTC
clone_size: few; j_call: TRBJ1-1; d_call: -; v_call: TRBV25-1; cdr3_length: 12; cdr3_aa: CASSEYGGEAFF; cdr3_nt: TGTGCCAGCAGTGAATATGGGGGTGAAGCTTTCTTT
clone_size: many; j_call: TRBJ2-1; d_call: -; v_call: TRBV7-9; cdr3_length: 14; cdr3_aa: CASSLDSWENEQFF; cdr3_nt: TGTGCCAGCAGCTTAGATAGCTGGGAGAATGAGCAGTTCTTC
clone_size: -; j_call: TRBJ2-3; d_call: TRBD1; v_call: TRBV7-9; cdr3_length: 16; cdr3_aa: CASSWPGQGGRDTQYF; cdr3_nt: TGTGCCAGCAGCTGGCCGGGACAGGGGGGAAGAGATACGCAGTATTTT
clone_size: -; j_call: TRBJ1-5; d_call: -; v_call: TRBV12-3/TRBV12-4; cdr3_length: 12; cdr3_aa: CASSEGTKPQHF; cdr3_nt: TGTGCCAGCAGTGAGGGGACGAAGCCCCAGCATTTT
clone_size: -; j_call: TRBJ1-5; d_call: -; v_call: TRBV28; cdr3_length: 15; cdr3_aa: CASRLQGNSNQPQHF; cdr3_nt: TGTGCCAGCAGGCTACAGGGAAATAGCAATCAGCCCCAGCATTTT
clone_size: -; j_call: TRBJ2-7; d_call: TRBD2; v_call: TRBV7-9; cdr3_length: 15; cdr3_aa: CASSFTSGGGYEQYF; cdr3_nt: TGTGCCAGCAGCTTTACTAGCGGTGGAGGCTACGAGCAGTACTTC
clone_size: -; j_call: TRBJ2-7; d_call: -; v_call: TRBV6-1; cdr3_length: 12; cdr3_aa: CASTTGTYEQYF; cdr3_nt: TGTGCCAGCACCACTGGGACCTACGAGCAGTACTTC
clone_size: -; j_call: TRBJ1-6; d_call: -; v_call: TRBV2; cdr3_length: 15; cdr3_aa: CAKATGTALNSSLHF; cdr3_nt: TGTGCAAAGGCGACGGGAACAGCACTTAATTCATCCCTCCACTTT
clone_size: many; j_call: TRBJ2-1; d_call: TRBD2; v_call: TRBV7-6; cdr3_length: 21; cdr3_aa: CASSLGFQGQTSGGGYNEQFF; cdr3_nt: TGTGCCAGCAGCTTAGGGTTCCAGGGGCAAACTAGCGGGGGGGGGTACAATGAGCAGTTCTTC
clone_size: -; j_call: TRBJ2-1; d_call: -; v_call: TRBV28; cdr3_length: 17; cdr3_aa: CASSLPTAGTAYNEQFF; cdr3_nt: TGTGCCAGCAGTTTGCCTACGGCCGGGACGGCATACAATGAGCAGTTCTTC
clone_size: -; j_call: TRBJ2-7; d_call: -; v_call: TRBV6-5; cdr3_length: 15; cdr3_aa: CASSYSEGTAYEQYF; cdr3_nt: TGTGCCAGCAGTTACTCGGAGGGGACGGCCTACGAGCAGTACTTC
clone_size: few; j_call: TRBJ2-3; d_call: -; v_call: TRBV27; cdr3_length: 15; cdr3_aa: CASSLVGMGADTQYF; cdr3_nt: TGTGCCAGCAGTTTAGTAGGGATGGGCGCAGATACGCAGTATTTT
clone_size: many; j_call: TRBJ2-1; d_call: TRBD2; v_call: TRBV7-2; cdr3_length: 18; cdr3_aa: CASSLELAGQSSYNEQFF; cdr3_nt: TGTGCCAGCAGCTTAGAACTAGCGGGGCAAAGCTCCTACAATGAGCAGTTCTTC
clone_size: -; j_call: TRBJ1-1; d_call: -; v_call: TRBV7-9; cdr3_length: 15; cdr3_aa: CASSLGPALGTEAFF; cdr3_nt: TGTGCCAGCAGCTTAGGACCGGCCTTGGGGACTGAAGCTTTCTTT
clone_size: few; j_call: TRBJ1-4; d_call: TRBD1; v_call: TRBV28; cdr3_length: 16; cdr3_aa: CASSLRQGATNEKLFF; cdr3_nt: TGTGCCAGCAGTTTAAGACAGGGTGCAACTAATGAAAAACTGTTTTTT